This T cell receptor (beta chain) was captured in a study of T cell changes during pregnancy in multiple sclerosis. Only one count was recorded for this clone. Profiled with immunoSEQ multiplex PCR; TCRdb holds only in-frame clones, not every one. Among 30,000 to 50,000 clones listed, around 90% were seen once. The origin of this receptor is a female donor in good health, enrolled as a control in a pregnancy study. The source material was CD4+ T cells from peripheral blood mononuclear cells, sampled in the third trimester of pregnancy.

This CDR3 is CAWSGFWGAEKTQYF. CDR3 bases: TGTGCCTGGAGTGGGTTTTGGGGAGCTGAGAAGACCCAGTACTTC. The rearrangement links TRBV30 to TRBJ2-5; D perhaps matches TRBD2 (5 bases). The CDR3 contains 15 residues. CDR1 is GTSNPN, CDR2 SVGIG, per germline (reference sequence). Trimming took 1 base from V and 6 from J, leaving 18 bases between them. Together with reference TRBV30 and TRBJ2-5, the CDR3 gives the full variable domain: SQTIHQWPATLVQPVGSPLSLECTVEGTSNPNLYWYRQAAGRGLQLLFYSVGIGQISSEVPQNLSASRPQDRQFILSSKKLLLSDSGFYLCAWSGFWGAEKTQYFGPGTRLLVL.